The clone carrying this T cell receptor (beta chain) has only a few counts. These data are taken from a study of regulatory T cells in long-lasting Graves disease. The germline V gene has CDR1 SGHNT and CDR2 YYREEE (reference sequence). The CDR3 length is 14 residues. The ends were cut back, 1 base at V and 4 bases at J, with 11 bases in the middle. Arm-PCR of CDR3 regions with iRepertoire HTBI primers generated TCR beta libraries. TCRdb re-derived calls from the multiplex PCR reads in MiXCR, one entry per CDR3 protein. The top ten hold 22% of the sample, which has around 230,000 distinct CDR3 sequences, approximately 20% seen once. Time point here: newly diagnosed GD, antithyroid drugs for less than 3 months. With RNA extracted from PBMCs as input, the TCR library was made.

The rearrangement links TRBV5-4 to TRBJ1-2, with D perhaps matching TRBD1 (5 bases). Sequenced here: peripheral blood mononuclear cells (PBMCs), sampled at new diagnosis, from a patient treated with antithyroid drugs. This TCR came from a female donor with Graves disease. The CDR3 loop reads CASSLSGGIYGYTF. The CDR3, as DNA: TGTGCCAGCAGCTTGAGTGGGGGAATCTATGGCTACACCTTC. Variable domain in full (rest from reference TRBV5-4 and TRBJ1-2): ETGVTQSPTHLIKTRGQQVTLRCSSQSGHNTVSWYQQALGQGPQFIFQYYREEENGRGNFPPRFSGLQFPNYSSELNVNALELDDSALYLCASSLSGGIYGYTFGSGTRLTVV.